These 22 T cell receptor beta chains were sequenced from one sample in a study of blood T cell repertoires in COVID-19. Here immunoSEQ multiplex PCR was the method, and the copy in TCRdb shows in-frame clones only, minus some. The sample lists approximately 290,000 clones; approximately 90% were seen once. Sequences were obtained from peripheral blood. The receptors originated from an older woman with acute or convalescent COVID-19.

This chain links TRBV28 with TRBJ2-7; tentatively, D is TRBD1 (7 bases). The germline V and J ends were trimmed by 2 bases and 2 bases, with 10 bases remaining between them. This CDR3 region has 14 residues. Germline V gene lookup returns CDR1 MDHEN and CDR2 SYDVKM. The CDR3 is CASSLQGGTYEQYF. In DNA, the CDR3 is TGTGCCAGCAGTTTACAGGGGGGAACCTACGAGCAGTACTTC.

The chain links TRBV30 to TRBJ1-2; D possibly corresponds to TRBD1 (6 bases). The CDR3 is 15 amino acids. Germline V gene sequence: CDR1 GTSNPN, CDR2 SVGIG (reference sequence). Trimming pared 0 bases from V and 8 bases from J, leaving 19 bases between. CDR3 DNA: TGTGCCTGGAGTGTAGAGGGACTACAGGGCCTCGGCTACACCTTC. Protein product: CAWSVEGLQGLGYTF.

The chain uses TRBV28 and TRBJ2-2; 8 bases are shared with TRBD2. This CDR3 contains 16 residues. The germline CDR1 and CDR2 sequences are MDHEN and SYDVKM. The junction had 7 bases not matched to a gene; V was cut back by 1 base and J by 6 bases. This chain's CDR3 is CASSLLPGGPPGELFF. In DNA, the CDR3 is TGTGCCAGCAGTTTATTGCCGGGGGGGCCCCCCGGGGAGCTGTTTTTT.

The chain employs TRBV7-8 and TRBJ1-5, with a tentative D call TRBD1 (5 bases). Trimming removed 5 bases at V and 1 base at J, with 18 bases between. The CDR3 covers 17 residues. CDR1 is SGHVS, CDR2 FQNEAQ, per germline. The CDR3 here is CASSLKRTRTSNQPQHF. The CDR3, as DNA: TGTGCCAGCAGCCTAAAACGGACAAGGACAAGCAATCAGCCCCAGCATTTT.

The rearrangement joins TRBV4-1 to TRBJ1-5, with TRBD1 matching over 8 bases. Germline V gene lookup returns CDR1 MGHRA and CDR2 YSYEKL. The CDR3 sequence is 15 residues long. The V segment lost 4 bases and the J segment 2 bases; nucleotides outside the gene matches: 4. Here the CDR3 reads CASSPGQGGNQPQHF. DNA for the CDR3: TGCGCCAGCAGCCCTGGACAGGGAGGCAATCAGCCCCAGCATTTT.

This chain joins TRBV29-1 and TRBJ2-3; D ambiguous. CDR1 and CDR2 from the germline V gene are SQVTM and ANQGSEA. V was pared by 0 bases and J by 7 bases, with 8 bases between. The CDR3 is made up of 12 amino acids. DNA of the CDR3: TGCAGCGTTGAAGATGCGATGAATACGCAGTATTTT. This sequence encodes CSVEDAMNTQYF.

This sequence joins TRBV7-9 and TRBJ1-2, with 11 positions matching TRBD1. CDR3 length: 15 amino acids. The trim removed 1 base at V and 8 bases at J, leaving 6 bases unmatched. CDR1 and CDR2 (germline): SEHNR, FQNEAQ (reference sequence). The CDR3: CASSLGDRGIVGYTF. For the CDR3, the DNA is TGTGCCAGCAGCTTAGGGGACAGGGGGATAGTCGGCTACACCTTC.

This clone was observed a handful of times. The rearrangement uses TRBV7-3 and TRBJ2-1, with 10 bases aligning to TRBD1. The germline CDR1 and CDR2 sequences are SGHTA and FQGTGA. The CDR3 consists of 17 residues. J was trimmed by 4 bases and V by 4 bases; bases with no gene match: 10. The CDR3 here is CASSSPVTGGLYNEQFF. The DNA for the CDR3 is TGTGCCAGCAGCTCCCCCGTGACAGGGGGCCTTTACAATGAGCAGTTCTTC.

The V and J genes are TRBV7-8 and TRBJ2-5; no firm D call. This CDR3 is built from 11 residues. With 6 bases removed from V and 9 bases from J, the gap between germline ends came to 11 bases. Germline V gene data show CDR1 as SGHVS and CDR2 as FQNEAQ. The CDR3 spells CASSPLVAQYF. DNA for the CDR3: TGTGCCAGCAGTCCCCTGGTAGCCCAGTACTTC.

This clone was observed a few times. This chain links TRBV7-9 with TRBJ1-4, with D perhaps TRBD1 (5 bases). Trimming removed 5 bases from V and 8 bases from J, with 15 bases in between. The CDR3 extends over 14 amino acids. Germline values: CDR1 SEHNR, CDR2 FQNEAQ (reference sequence). The CDR3 loop is CASSRDSEKEKLFF. The CDR3, as DNA: TGTGCCAGCAGCAGAGACAGCGAAAAGGAAAAACTGTTTTTT. Using reference TRBV7-9 and TRBJ1-4 for the parts outside the CDR3, the full variable domain is DTGVSQNPRHKITKRGQNVTFRCDPISEHNRLYWYRQTLGQGPEFLTYFQNEAQLEKSRLLSDRFSAERPKGSFSTLEIQRTEQGDSAMYLCASSRDSEKEKLFFGSGTQLSVL.

This clone was observed a single time. The chain uses TRBV5-1 and TRBJ2-2, with 10 bases matching TRBD2. V shed 3 bases and J 4 bases; nucleotides not matched to a gene: 3. This CDR3 spans 15 amino acids. Germline V gene lookup returns CDR1 SGHRS and CDR2 YFSETQ. CDR3 loop: CASSWASGSTGELFF. In nucleotides, the CDR3 is TGCGCCAGCAGCTGGGCTAGCGGGAGCACCGGGGAGCTGTTTTTT.

The genes are TRBV5-6 and TRBJ2-2; 7 bases are shared with TRBD1. The junction had 6 bases not matched to a gene; V was cut back by 4 bases and J by 6 bases. CDR3 length: 14 amino acids. Germline CDR1 is SGHDT and CDR2 is YYEEEE. CDR3 loop: CASSTRQGAGELFF. CDR3 in DNA: TGTGCCAGCAGCACTAGACAGGGAGCCGGGGAGCTGTTTTTT.

The chain employs TRBV27 and TRBJ1-1; 8 bases fit TRBD1. The length of the CDR3 is 12 residues. V lost 3 bases to trimming and J lost 11 bases; unmatched junction nucleotides: 5. Germline V gene lookup returns CDR1 MNHEY and CDR2 SMNVEV (reference sequence). CDR3 nucleotides: TGTGCCAGCAGTTTCGGCAGGGGGCGTGCTTTCTTT. It yields the protein CASSFGRGRAFF.

This clone has only one observation. This rearrangement joins TRBV7-2 to TRBJ2-7, with 9 bases that match TRBD2. V was pared by 0 bases and J by 6 bases, with 9 bases of the junction left unmatched. The germline V gene has CDR1 SGHTA and CDR2 FQGNSA. This CDR3 is 16 amino acids long. CDR3 sequence: CASSLAIGGGAAEQYF. CDR3 sequence (DNA): TGTGCCAGCAGCTTAGCGATAGGCGGGGGGGCCGCCGAGCAGTACTTC.

The chain has TRBV19 and TRBJ1-2, with 9 bases identical to TRBD1. V was pared by 7 bases and J by 5 bases, with 11 bases of the junction left unmatched. The CDR3 covers 15 residues. Per germline, CDR1 LNHDA and CDR2 SQIVND (reference sequence). Written as DNA, the CDR3 is TGTGCCAGTACTCCCGGGACAGGGATCGGTTATGGCTACACCTTC. As protein: CASTPGTGIGYGYTF.

The CDR3 coding sequence is TGCGCCAGCAGCCAAGGGACTAGCGGGAGCCTAGGGGAGCTGTTTTTT. Amino acids: CASSQGTSGSLGELFF. This chain connects TRBV4-3 to TRBJ2-2, with 13 bases matching TRBD2. This CDR3 spans 16 amino acids. V gave up 1 base and J gave up 8 bases; unmatched junction bases: 4. CDR1 is LGHNA, CDR2 YSLEER, per germline.

The V gene is TRBV2, the J gene TRBJ1-1; 8 nucleotides match TRBD1. There are 19 residues in the CDR3. Germline V gene data show CDR1 as SNHLY and CDR2 as FYNNEI. V lost 7 bases to trimming and J lost 3 bases; unmatched junction nucleotides: 22. CDR3 bases: TGTGCCAGCACCGTTGACCAGCTTCAAAGGACAGGGAGGGACACTGAAGCTTTCTTT. Protein product: CASTVDQLQRTGRDTEAFF. Full variable domain (rest looked up from reference TRBV2 and TRBJ1-1): EPEVTQTPSHQVTQMGQEVILRCVPISNHLYFYWYRQILGQKVEFLVSFYNNEISEKSEIFDDQFSVERPDGSNFTLKIRSTKLEDSAMYFCASTVDQLQRTGRDTEAFFGQGTRLTVV.

The chain employs TRBV9 and TRBJ1-6, with D perhaps matching TRBD1 (5 bases). Germline CDR1 reads SGDLS; CDR2 reads YYNGEE. This CDR3 region has 14 residues. Trimming left V 0 bases short and J 9 bases short, with 10 bases between. The DNA of the CDR3 is TGTGCCAGCAGCGTAGCTGGGGGACTTTCACCCCTCCACTTT. Protein sequence: CASSVAGGLSPLHF.

There are a few counts of this clone. The CDR3 DNA is TGTGCCAGCAGCACTAGCGGGAGAGCGGGCGAGCAGTACTTC. It specifies CASSTSGRAGEQYF. The chain uses TRBV7-9 and TRBJ2-7, with 11 bases fitting TRBD2. Germline lookup yields CDR1 SEHNR and CDR2 FQNEAQ (reference sequence). The CDR3 is 14 residues long. With V trimmed by 5 bases and J by 6 bases, 6 bases remained unmatched. The full variable domain, its missing parts supplied by reference TRBV7-9 and TRBJ2-7, is DTGVSQNPRHKITKRGQNVTFRCDPISEHNRLYWYRQTLGQGPEFLTYFQNEAQLEKSRLLSDRFSAERPKGSFSTLEIQRTEQGDSAMYLCASSTSGRAGEQYFGPGTRLTVT.

The V call is TRBV28, the J call TRBJ1-1; D is unresolved. The length of the CDR3 is 18 residues. The germline V gene has CDR1 MDHEN and CDR2 SYDVKM. V was trimmed by 8 bases and J by 4 bases, leaving 29 bases between them. CDR3 residues: CASGIPSHAGRAVTEAFF. The CDR3 DNA reads as TGTGCCAGCGGGATACCGTCTCATGCGGGGAGGGCAGTCACTGAAGCTTTCTTT.

V gene TRBV3-1 (or the pseudogene TRBV3-2) combines with J gene TRBJ1-1, with D tentatively TRBD1 (5 bases). This CDR3 region has 17 residues. Germline V lookup: CDR1 LGHDT, CDR2 YNNKEL (reference sequence). Trimming shortened V by 4 bases and J by 2 bases, and 20 bases separated the two germline ends. This CDR3 reads CASSRGRGNGGNTEAFF. The CDR3 DNA sequence: TGTGCCAGCAGCCGAGGACGGGGGAACGGGGGAAACACTGAAGCTTTCTTT.

Concerning this clone: Other DNA sequences of this sample code for an identical CDR3. The V and J genes are TRBV6-2 or TRBV6-3 and TRBJ1-2; TRBD1 agrees at 8 bases. CDR3 length equals 14 residues. V was pared by 0 bases and J by 3 bases, with 0 bases of the junction left unmatched. The germline CDR1 and CDR2 sequences are MNHEY and SVGEGT. In nucleotides, the CDR3 is TGTGCCAGCAGTTACTCGGACAGGGACTATGGCTACACCTTC. Translation gives CASSYSDRDYGYTF.